The 2 T cell receptor beta chains in this list originate from one sample, sequenced in a study of cytomegalovirus exposure and HLA in healthy donors. In the PCR, 60 Vbeta and 13 Jbeta primers were used. Produced via immunoSEQ multiplex PCR; TCRdb's table is partial and in-frame only. The sample lists about 78,000 clones, roughly 72% occurring once. The sequenced material came from PBMCs. The receptors derive from a woman between 35 and 50 years old in good health and CMV-seropositive.

The rearrangement uses TRBV19 and TRBJ1-3; D may be TRBD1 (6 bases). V was clipped by 8 bases and J by 4 bases, with 12 bases between them. The CDR3 totals 13 residues. CDR1 LNHDA and CDR2 SQIVND come from the germline V gene (reference sequence). The CDR3 nucleotides are TGTGCCAGTGTACAGGGTAACGGAAACACCATATATTTT. It is translated as CASVQGNGNTIYF.

This clone has just a few counts. V gene TRBV5-1 combines with J gene TRBJ2-1; D uncertain. Germline assignment: CDR1 SGHRS and CDR2 YFSETQ. The germline V and J ends were trimmed by 1 base and 7 bases, with 9 bases remaining between them. The CDR3 has 13 residues. The DNA for the CDR3 is TGCGCCAGCAGCTTGTCCCCCCGGAATGAGCAGTTCTTC. This translates into CASSLSPRNEQFF.